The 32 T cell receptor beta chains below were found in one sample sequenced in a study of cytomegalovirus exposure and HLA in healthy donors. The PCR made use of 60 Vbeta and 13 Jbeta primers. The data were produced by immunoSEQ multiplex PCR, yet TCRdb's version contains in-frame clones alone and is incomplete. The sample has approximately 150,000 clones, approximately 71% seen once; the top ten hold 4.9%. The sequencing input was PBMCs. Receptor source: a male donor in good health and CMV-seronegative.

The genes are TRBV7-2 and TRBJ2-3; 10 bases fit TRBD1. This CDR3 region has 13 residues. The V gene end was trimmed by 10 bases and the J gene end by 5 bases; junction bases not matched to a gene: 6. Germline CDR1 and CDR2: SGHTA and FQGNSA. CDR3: CAMRGQGIDTQYF. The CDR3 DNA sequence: TGTGCCATGAGGGGACAGGGGATAGATACGCAGTATTTT.

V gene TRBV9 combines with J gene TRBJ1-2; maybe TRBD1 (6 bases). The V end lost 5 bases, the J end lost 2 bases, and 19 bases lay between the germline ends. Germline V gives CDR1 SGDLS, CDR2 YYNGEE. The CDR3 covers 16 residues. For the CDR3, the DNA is TGTGCCAGCAGGACCCGGGGGGCAGCCCTCAACTATGGCTACACCTTC. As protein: CASRTRGAALNYGYTF.

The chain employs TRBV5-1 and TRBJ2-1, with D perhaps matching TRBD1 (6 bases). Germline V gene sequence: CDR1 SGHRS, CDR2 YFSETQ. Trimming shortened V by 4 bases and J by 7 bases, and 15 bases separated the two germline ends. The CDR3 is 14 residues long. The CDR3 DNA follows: TGCGCCAGCAGCCCCGGTGGGGGCGATAATGAGCAGTTCTTC. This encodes CASSPGGGDNEQFF. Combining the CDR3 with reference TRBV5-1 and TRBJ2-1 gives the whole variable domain KAGVTQTPRYLIKTRGQQVTLSCSPISGHRSVSWYQQTPGQGLQFLFEYFSETQRNKGNFPGRFSGRQFSNSRSEMNVSTLELGDSALYLCASSPGGGDNEQFFGPGTRLTVL.

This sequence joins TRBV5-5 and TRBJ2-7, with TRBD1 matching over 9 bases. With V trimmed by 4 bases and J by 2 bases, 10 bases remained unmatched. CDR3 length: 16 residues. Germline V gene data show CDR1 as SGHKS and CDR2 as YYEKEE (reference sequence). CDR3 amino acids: CASSPDRGRGAYEQYF. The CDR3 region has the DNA TGTGCCAGCAGCCCGGACAGGGGACGAGGCGCCTACGAGCAGTACTTC. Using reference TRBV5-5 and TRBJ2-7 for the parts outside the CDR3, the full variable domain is DAGVTQSPTHLIKTRGQQVTLRCSPISGHKSVSWYQQVLGQGPQFIFQYYEKEERGRGNFPDRFSARQFPNYSSELNVNALLLGDSALYLCASSPDRGRGAYEQYFGPGTRLTVT.

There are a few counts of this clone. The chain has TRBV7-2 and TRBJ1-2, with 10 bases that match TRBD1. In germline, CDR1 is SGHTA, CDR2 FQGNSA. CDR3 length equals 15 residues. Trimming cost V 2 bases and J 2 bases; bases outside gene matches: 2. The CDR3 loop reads CASSLRTGGNYGYTF. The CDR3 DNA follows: TGTGCCAGCAGCTTAAGGACAGGGGGGAACTATGGCTACACCTTC.

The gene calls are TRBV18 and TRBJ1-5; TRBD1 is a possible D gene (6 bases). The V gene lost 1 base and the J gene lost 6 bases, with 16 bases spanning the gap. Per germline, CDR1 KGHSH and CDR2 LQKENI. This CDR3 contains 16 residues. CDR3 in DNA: TGTGCCAGCTCACCACAAGAGGGCAGGGGCGGTCAGCCCCAGCATTTT. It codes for CASSPQEGRGGQPQHF.

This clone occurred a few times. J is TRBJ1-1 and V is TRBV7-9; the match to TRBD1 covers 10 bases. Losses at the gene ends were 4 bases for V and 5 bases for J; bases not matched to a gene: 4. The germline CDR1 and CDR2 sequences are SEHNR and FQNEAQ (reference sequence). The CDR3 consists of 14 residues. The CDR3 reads CASSSGQGTTEAFF. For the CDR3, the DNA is TGTGCCAGCAGCTCGGGACAGGGGACAACTGAAGCTTTCTTT.

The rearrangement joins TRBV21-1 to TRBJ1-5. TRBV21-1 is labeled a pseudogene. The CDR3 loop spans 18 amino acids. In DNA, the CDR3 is TGTGCCAGCAGCAAACGGTCCCTGACTCCCAATAGCAATCAGCCCCAGCATTTT. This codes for CASSKRSLTPNSNQPQHF.

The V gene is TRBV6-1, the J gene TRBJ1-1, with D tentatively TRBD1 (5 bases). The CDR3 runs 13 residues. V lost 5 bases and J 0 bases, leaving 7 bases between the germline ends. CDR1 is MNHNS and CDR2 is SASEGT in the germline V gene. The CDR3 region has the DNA TGTGCCAGCAGTCACAGGCTGAACACTGAAGCTTTCTTT. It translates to CASSHRLNTEAFF.

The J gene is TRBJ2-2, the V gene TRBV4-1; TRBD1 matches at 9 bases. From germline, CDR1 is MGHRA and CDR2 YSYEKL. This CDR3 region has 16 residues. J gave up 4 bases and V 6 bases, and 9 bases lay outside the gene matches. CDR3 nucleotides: TGCGCCAGCAGTATGAGACAGGGGGATACCACCGGGGAGCTGTTTTTT. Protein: CASSMRQGDTTGELFF.

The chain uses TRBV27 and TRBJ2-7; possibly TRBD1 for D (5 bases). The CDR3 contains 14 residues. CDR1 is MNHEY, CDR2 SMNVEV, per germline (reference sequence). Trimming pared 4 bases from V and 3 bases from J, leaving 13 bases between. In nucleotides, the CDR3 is TGTGCCAGCAGTTCAGGGTATCTCGACTACGAGCAGTACTTC. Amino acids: CASSSGYLDYEQYF.

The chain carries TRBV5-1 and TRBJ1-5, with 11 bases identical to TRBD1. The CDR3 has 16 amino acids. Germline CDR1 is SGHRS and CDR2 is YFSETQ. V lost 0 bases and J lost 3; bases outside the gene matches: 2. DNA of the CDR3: TGCGCCAGCAGCTTGGGGGACAGGGGGTCCAATCAGCCCCAGCATTTT. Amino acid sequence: CASSLGDRGSNQPQHF.

The CDR3 DNA is TGCGCCAGCAGCTTGGCCGGACAGGAGAATTCACCCCTCCACTTT. Encoded protein: CASSLAGQENSPLHF. The chain combines TRBV5-1 with TRBJ1-6; 7 positions match TRBD1. The CDR3 length is 15 residues. The germline V gene has CDR1 SGHRS and CDR2 YFSETQ. The ends lost 0 bases at V and 7 bases at J; junction bases unmatched: 4.

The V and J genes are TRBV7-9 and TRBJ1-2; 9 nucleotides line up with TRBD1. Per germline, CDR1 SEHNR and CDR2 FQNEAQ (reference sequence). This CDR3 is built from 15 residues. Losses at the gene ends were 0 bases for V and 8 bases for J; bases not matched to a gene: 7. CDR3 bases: TGTGCCAGCAGCTTAGCGGGGACAGGGTCGGGCGGCTACACCTTC. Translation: CASSLAGTGSGGYTF. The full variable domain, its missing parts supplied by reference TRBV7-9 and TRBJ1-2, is DTGVSQNPRHKITKRGQNVTFRCDPISEHNRLYWYRQTLGQGPEFLTYFQNEAQLEKSRLLSDRFSAERPKGSFSTLEIQRTEQGDSAMYLCASSLAGTGSGGYTFGSGTRLTVV.

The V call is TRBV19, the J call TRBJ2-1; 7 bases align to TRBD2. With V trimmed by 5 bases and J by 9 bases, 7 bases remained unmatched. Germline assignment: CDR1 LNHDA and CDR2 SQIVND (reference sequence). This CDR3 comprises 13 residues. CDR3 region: CASSPRLAVEQFF. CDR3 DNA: TGTGCCAGTAGTCCCCGACTAGCTGTTGAGCAGTTCTTC.

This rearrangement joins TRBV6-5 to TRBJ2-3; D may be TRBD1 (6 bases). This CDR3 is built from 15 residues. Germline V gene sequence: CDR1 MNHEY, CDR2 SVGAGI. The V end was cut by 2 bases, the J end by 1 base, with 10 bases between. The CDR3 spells CASSYEGVGTDTQYF. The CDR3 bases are TGTGCCAGCAGTTACGAGGGGGTGGGCACAGATACGCAGTATTTT.

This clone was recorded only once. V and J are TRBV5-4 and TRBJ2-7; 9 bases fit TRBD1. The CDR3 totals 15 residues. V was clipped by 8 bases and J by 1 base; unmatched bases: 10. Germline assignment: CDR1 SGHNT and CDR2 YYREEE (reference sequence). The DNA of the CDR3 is TGTGCCAGTTCTCTCTGGGACAGGGCATCCTACGAGCAGTACTTC. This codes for CASSLWDRASYEQYF.

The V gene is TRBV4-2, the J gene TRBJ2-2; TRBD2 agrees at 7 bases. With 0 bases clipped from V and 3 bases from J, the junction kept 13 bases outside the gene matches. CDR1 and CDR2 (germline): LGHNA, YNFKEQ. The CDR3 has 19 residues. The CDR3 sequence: CASSQEGFRGRAYTGELFF. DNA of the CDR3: TGTGCCAGCAGCCAAGAAGGTTTTCGAGGGAGGGCGTACACCGGGGAGCTGTTTTTT.

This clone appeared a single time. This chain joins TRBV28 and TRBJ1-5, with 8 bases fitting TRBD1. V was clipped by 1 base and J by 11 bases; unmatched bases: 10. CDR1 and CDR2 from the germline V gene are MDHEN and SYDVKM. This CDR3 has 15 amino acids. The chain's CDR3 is CASSLLQGESSTQHF. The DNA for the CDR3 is TGTGCCAGCAGTTTATTACAGGGGGAGAGTTCGACCCAGCATTTT.

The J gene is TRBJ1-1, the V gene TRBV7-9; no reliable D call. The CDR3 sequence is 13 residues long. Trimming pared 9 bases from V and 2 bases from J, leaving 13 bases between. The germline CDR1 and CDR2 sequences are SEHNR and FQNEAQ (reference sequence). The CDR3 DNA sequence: TGTGCCAGAACGACGGCGGCCAACACTGAAGCTTTCTTT. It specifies CARTTAANTEAFF.

The CDR3 DNA reads TGTGCCAGCAGCCAGAACGAAGATAGGGCGGGCGAGCAGTTCTTC. This translates into CASSQNEDRAGEQFF. The J gene is TRBJ2-1, the V gene TRBV4-2, with a weak D call TRBD2 (5 bases). Per the germline V gene, CDR1 is LGHNA and CDR2 is YNFKEQ. Trimming shortened V by 3 bases and J by 10 bases, and 19 bases separated the two germline ends. This CDR3 region has 15 residues.

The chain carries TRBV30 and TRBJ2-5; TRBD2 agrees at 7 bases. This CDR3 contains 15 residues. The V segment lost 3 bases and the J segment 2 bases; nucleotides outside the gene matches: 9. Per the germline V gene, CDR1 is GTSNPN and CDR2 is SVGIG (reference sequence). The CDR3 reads CAWSLGTNLQETQYF. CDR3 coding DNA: TGTGCCTGGAGCCTCGGGACTAACCTGCAAGAGACCCAGTACTTC.

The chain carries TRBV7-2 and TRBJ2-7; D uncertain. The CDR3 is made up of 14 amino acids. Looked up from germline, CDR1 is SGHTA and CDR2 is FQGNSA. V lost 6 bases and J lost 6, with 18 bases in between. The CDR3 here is CASRDTGLPSEQYF. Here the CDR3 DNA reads TGTGCCAGCAGGGATACGGGTCTCCCCTCCGAGCAGTACTTC. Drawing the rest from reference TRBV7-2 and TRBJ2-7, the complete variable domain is GAGVSQSPSNKVTEKGKDVELRCDPISGHTALYWYRQSLGQGLEFLIYFQGNSAPDKSGLPSDRFSAERTGGSVSTLTIQRTQQEDSAVYLCASRDTGLPSEQYFGPGTRLTVT.

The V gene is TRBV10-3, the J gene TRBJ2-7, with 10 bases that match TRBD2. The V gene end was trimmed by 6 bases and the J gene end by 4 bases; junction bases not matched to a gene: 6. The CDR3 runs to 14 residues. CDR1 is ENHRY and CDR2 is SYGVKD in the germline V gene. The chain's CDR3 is CAISASSGGYEQYF. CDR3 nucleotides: TGTGCCATCAGCGCTTCTAGCGGGGGTTACGAGCAGTACTTC.

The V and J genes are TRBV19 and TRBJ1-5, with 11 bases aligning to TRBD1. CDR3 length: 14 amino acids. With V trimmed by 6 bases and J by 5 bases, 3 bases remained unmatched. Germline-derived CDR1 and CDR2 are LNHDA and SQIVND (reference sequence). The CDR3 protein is CASSWTGGDQPQHF. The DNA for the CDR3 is TGTGCCAGTAGCTGGACAGGGGGCGATCAGCCCCAGCATTTT.

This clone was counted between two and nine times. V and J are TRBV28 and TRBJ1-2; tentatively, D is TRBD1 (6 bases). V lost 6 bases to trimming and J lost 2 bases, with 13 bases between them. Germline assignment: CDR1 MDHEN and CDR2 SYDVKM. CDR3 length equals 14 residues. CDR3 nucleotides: TGTGCCAGCAGCCAACCTACAGGGAACTATGGCTACACCTTC. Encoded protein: CASSQPTGNYGYTF.

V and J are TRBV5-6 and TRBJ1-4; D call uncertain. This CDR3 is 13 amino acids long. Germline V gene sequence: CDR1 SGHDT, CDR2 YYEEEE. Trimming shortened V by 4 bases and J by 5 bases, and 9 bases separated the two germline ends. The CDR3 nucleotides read TGTGCCAGCAGCCCGCAGAACAATGAAAAACTGTTTTTT. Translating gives CASSPQNNEKLFF.

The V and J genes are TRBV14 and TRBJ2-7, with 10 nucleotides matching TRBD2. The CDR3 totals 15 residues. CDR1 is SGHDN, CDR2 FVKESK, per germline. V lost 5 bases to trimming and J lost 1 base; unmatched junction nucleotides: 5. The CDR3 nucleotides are TGTGCCAGCAGCTCGGGACTAGCGTATTCCTACGAGCAGTACTTC. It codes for CASSSGLAYSYEQYF.

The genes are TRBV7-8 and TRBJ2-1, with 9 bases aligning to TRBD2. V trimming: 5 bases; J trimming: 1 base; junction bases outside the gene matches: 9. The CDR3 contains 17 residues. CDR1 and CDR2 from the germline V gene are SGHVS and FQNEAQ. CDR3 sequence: CASSPRLADSSYNEQFF. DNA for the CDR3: TGTGCCAGCAGCCCCCGACTAGCGGATTCTTCCTACAATGAGCAGTTCTTC.

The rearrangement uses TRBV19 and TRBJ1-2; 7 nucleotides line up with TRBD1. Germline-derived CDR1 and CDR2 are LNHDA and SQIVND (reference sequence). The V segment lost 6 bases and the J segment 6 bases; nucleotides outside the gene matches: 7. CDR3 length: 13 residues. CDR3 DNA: TGTGCCAGTAGCCTAGGGACAGCGGATGGCTACACCTTC. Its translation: CASSLGTADGYTF.

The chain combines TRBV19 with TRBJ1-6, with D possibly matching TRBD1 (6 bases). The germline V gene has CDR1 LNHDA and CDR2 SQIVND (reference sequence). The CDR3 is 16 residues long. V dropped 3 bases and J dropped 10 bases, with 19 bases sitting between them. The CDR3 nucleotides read TGTGCCAGTAGTATTCAACACAGGGCCGTAGGATCACCCCTCCACTTT. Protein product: CASSIQHRAVGSPLHF.

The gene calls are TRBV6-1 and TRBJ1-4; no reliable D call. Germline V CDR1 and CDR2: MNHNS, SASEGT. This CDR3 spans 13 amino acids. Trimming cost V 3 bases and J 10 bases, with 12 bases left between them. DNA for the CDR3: TGTGCCAGCAGTGACCCCTATCGTTCAAAACTGTTTTTT. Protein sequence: CASSDPYRSKLFF.